The clone carrying this T cell receptor (beta chain) showed up just a few times. The data belong to a study of blood T cells in healthy people across ages. About the research overall: Using template switching, researchers captured about one barcoded beta molecule for each two T cells.

Trimming removed 4 bases from V and 3 bases from J, with 13 bases in between. CDR1 is MNHEY, CDR2 SVGAGI, per germline. There are 14 residues in the CDR3. It was with a sample-barcoded 5' primer and a J-beta primer mix that a second PCR of roughly 7 to 12 cycles was run. TCRdb analysed the 5' RACE reads with MiXCR anew, one entry per CDR3 protein. The table lists 600,000 to 1,000,000 distinct CDR3 sequences, about 25% of them singletons. Each donor gave 9 to 10 milliliters of peripheral blood. The same specimen was also included in a second study, on T cells of mothers and their children.

This TCR was recovered from a boy aged 5-17 years in good health. The V and J genes are TRBV6-5 and TRBJ2-7; the D gene is possibly TRBD1 (6 bases). The sample was blood. CDR3 loop: CASSLGDTDYEQYF. The CDR3 DNA is TGTGCCAGCAGTTTAGGGGACACGGACTACGAGCAGTACTTC.